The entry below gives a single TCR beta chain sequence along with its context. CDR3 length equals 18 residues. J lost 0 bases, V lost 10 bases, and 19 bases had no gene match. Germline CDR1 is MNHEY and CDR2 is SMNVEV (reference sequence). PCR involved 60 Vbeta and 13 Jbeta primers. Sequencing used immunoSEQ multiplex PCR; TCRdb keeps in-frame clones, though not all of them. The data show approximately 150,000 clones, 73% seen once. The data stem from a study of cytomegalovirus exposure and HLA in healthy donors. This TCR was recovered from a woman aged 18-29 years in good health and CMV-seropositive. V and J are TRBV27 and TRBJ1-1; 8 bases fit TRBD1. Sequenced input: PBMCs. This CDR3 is CATKDRAHPNPLNTEAFF. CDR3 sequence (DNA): TGTGCCACCAAGGACAGGGCTCATCCAAACCCCCTGAACACTGAAGCTTTCTTT.